This T cell receptor (beta chain) was sequenced for a study of early T cells in non-severe SARS-CoV-2 infection. MiXCR was run by TCRdb on the 5' RACE reads, yielding one entry per CDR3 protein. This table has 80,000 or so distinct CDR3 sequences, about 14% appearing once. The V end lost 0 bases, the J end lost 0 bases, and 14 bases lay between the germline ends. Germline-derived CDR1 and CDR2 are LGHDT and YNNKEL (reference sequence). This CDR3 comprises 17 residues. Sample: whole blood. V and J are TRBV3-1 and TRBJ1-2; weak D call: TRBD1 (6 bases). The receptor's source is an adult who was a healthcare worker with PCR-confirmed SARS-CoV-2 infection or an uninfected control (not recorded which). The CDR3 loop reads CASSQDRGQETNYGYTF. DNA for the CDR3: TGTGCCAGCAGCCAAGATCGGGGGCAGGAAACTAACTATGGCTACACCTTC.